One and the same sample provided the 19 T cell receptor beta chains below, sequenced in a study of CD8+ T cells in alopecia areata. As the sequencing template, cDNA was produced by extracting RNA and reverse transcribing it. Here immunoSEQ multiplex PCR was the method, and the copy in TCRdb shows in-frame clones only, minus some. Of roughly 99,000 clones in the sample, roughly 84% are singletons; the top ten hold less than 30%. Treatment in this sample: oral pan-JAK inhibitor, 5-10 mg twice daily. This specimen was CD8+ T cells sorted from blood, taken at week 24, from a patient treated with tofacitinib. Receptors were obtained from a human donor with alopecia areata.

This clone was observed a single time. The genes are TRBV19 and TRBJ2-7, with 8 bases identical to TRBD1. This CDR3 is 14 amino acids long. Germline-derived CDR1 and CDR2 are LNHDA and SQIVND (reference sequence). V dropped 6 bases and J dropped 2; count of bases not matched to a gene: 6. The CDR3 DNA sequence: TGTGCCAGTAGCAGGGGGACAGGCACCTACGAGCAGTACTTC. Translating gives CASSRGTGTYEQYF.

The chain joins TRBV13 to TRBJ2-1; D remains unclear. Trimming removed 3 bases from V and 9 bases from J, with 18 bases in between. Germline V CDR1 and CDR2: PRHDT, FYEKMQ (reference sequence). This CDR3 region has 15 residues. The CDR3 nucleotides read TGTGCCAGCAGCTTTGGTCTCGCACGGCCGACTGAGCAGTTCTTC. As protein: CASSFGLARPTEQFF.

J is TRBJ1-1 and V is TRBV6-5; D is unclear. The CDR3 is 13 amino acids. Trimming shortened V by 1 base and J by 5 bases, and 8 bases separated the two germline ends. Germline V lookup: CDR1 MNHEY, CDR2 SVGAGI. The CDR3 loop reads CASSYYGETEAFF. The CDR3 nucleotides are TGTGCCAGCAGTTACTATGGGGAAACTGAAGCTTTCTTT.

The CDR3 here is CATSSQTGDPYEQYF. In DNA, the CDR3 is TGTGCCACCAGCAGTCAGACAGGCGACCCCTACGAGCAGTACTTC. V usage is TRBV15 and J usage is TRBJ2-7; D may be TRBD1 (6 bases). The ends were cut back, 3 bases at V and 2 bases at J, with 14 bases in the middle. The CDR3 runs to 15 residues. Germline loops: CDR1 LNHNV, CDR2 YYDKDF (reference sequence).

V and J are TRBV15 and TRBJ1-6; TRBD1 is a possible D gene (5 bases). V gave up 0 bases and J gave up 9 bases, with 12 bases separating them. From germline, CDR1 is LNHNV and CDR2 YYDKDF (reference sequence). This CDR3 region has 15 residues. CDR3 coding DNA: TGTGCCACCAGCAGAGATGGGGGTATAGGTTCACCCCTCCACTTT. This encodes CATSRDGGIGSPLHF.

The rearrangement joins TRBV6-5 to TRBJ2-2; D is uncertain. The CDR3 has 14 residues. V shed 0 bases and J shed 6 bases, with 8 bases lying between them. Germline V gene sequence: CDR1 MNHEY, CDR2 SVGAGI. The CDR3 sequence: CASSYSGKSGELFF. CDR3 bases: TGTGCCAGCAGTTACTCGGGGAAGTCCGGGGAGCTGTTTTTT.

The chain has TRBV11-2 and TRBJ2-7, with D perhaps TRBD2 (6 bases). Germline CDR1 is SGHAT and CDR2 is FQNNGV. Between the trimmed V and J ends, which lost 1 base and 0 bases, there was a span of 10 bases. CDR3 length equals 15 residues. CDR3 sequence reads: CASSLGGASSYEQYF. CDR3 DNA: TGTGCCAGCAGCTTAGGCGGGGCAAGCTCCTACGAGCAGTACTTC.

The V call is TRBV7-2, the J call TRBJ2-4, with D possibly being TRBD2 (6 bases). The CDR3 extends over 15 amino acids. CDR1 is SGHTA, CDR2 FQGNSA, per germline. V was shortened by 5 bases and J by 8 bases, with 19 bases between the two germline ends. The CDR3 here is CASSTSGTSGHIQYF. As DNA, the CDR3 is TGTGCCAGCAGCACATCCGGGACTTCAGGACACATTCAGTACTTC.

This clone was counted once. The chain carries TRBV6-5 and TRBJ1-1; a weak D match, TRBD1 (5 bases). The V gene lost 1 base and the J gene lost 4 bases, with 7 bases spanning the gap. The V gene's germline CDR1 is MNHEY and CDR2 SVGAGI. The CDR3 runs to 13 residues. The CDR3 loop is CASSYYGGTEAFF. The CDR3 bases are TGTGCCAGCAGTTACTACGGGGGCACTGAAGCTTTCTTT.

For the CDR3, the DNA is TGTGCCATCACAGATAGCACAGATACGCAGTATTTT. Protein product: CAITDSTDTQYF. This rearrangement joins TRBV10-3 to TRBJ2-3; D uncertain. The CDR3 is 12 residues long. Germline CDR1 and CDR2: ENHRY and SYGVKD. Deletions cut 7 bases from V and 0 bases from J, with 5 bases between.

This chain links TRBV5-1 with TRBJ2-1; D possibly corresponds to TRBD2 (5 bases). Trimming took off 7 bases at V and 0 bases at J, with 14 bases between the two ends. The CDR3 runs to 15 residues. Germline CDR1 reads SGHRS; CDR2 reads YFSETQ. The CDR3 DNA is TGCGCCAGCGCCTTCCAACGGGGCTCCTACAATGAGCAGTTCTTC. Translating it yields CASAFQRGSYNEQFF.

This clone is a singleton in its sample. The chain is built from TRBV14 and TRBJ2-3; the D is unclear. This CDR3 is built from 12 residues. Germline V gives CDR1 SGHDN, CDR2 FVKESK. V gave up 4 bases and J gave up 4 bases, with 6 bases separating them. The CDR3 loop is CASSRVPDTQYF. The CDR3 DNA follows: TGTGCCAGCAGCCGAGTCCCAGATACGCAGTATTTT.

This sequence joins TRBV29-1 and TRBJ2-1; 10 bases align to TRBD1. CDR3 size: 14 residues. V lost 7 bases, J lost 2 bases, and 5 bases stayed unmatched. CDR1 and CDR2 from the germline V gene are SQVTM and ANQGSEA. The CDR3 reads CSAWTGGPYNEQFF. CDR3 bases: TGCAGCGCCTGGACAGGGGGACCCTACAATGAGCAGTTCTTC.

The chain recombines TRBV5-1 with TRBJ1-1; D perhaps matches TRBD1 (5 bases). This CDR3 region has 14 residues. Trimming stripped 0 bases from V and 3 bases from J, with 9 bases between. Looked up from germline, CDR1 is SGHRS and CDR2 is YFSETQ. The CDR3 bases are TGCGCCAGCAGCTTGGGACAGATAGACACTGAAGCTTTCTTT. This translates into CASSLGQIDTEAFF.

This sequence joins TRBV6-5 and TRBJ1-6; 7 nucleotides line up with TRBD1. The CDR3 consists of 15 residues. Germline CDR1 and CDR2: MNHEY and SVGAGI. The V and J ends lost 6 bases and 3 bases, in that order; junction bases with no gene match: 5. CDR3 sequence: CASRGDRDYNSPLHF. DNA of the CDR3: TGTGCCAGCAGAGGCGACAGGGACTATAATTCACCCCTCCACTTT.

V usage is TRBV7-2 and J usage is TRBJ2-3; weak D call: TRBD1 (6 bases). CDR3 size: 13 residues. Germline V gene sequence: CDR1 SGHTA, CDR2 FQGNSA. V shed 9 bases and J shed 2 bases, with 12 bases lying between them. CDR3 amino acids: CASNRVLTDTQYF. The CDR3 DNA reads as TGTGCCAGTAACAGGGTCCTCACAGATACGCAGTATTTT.

This chain joins TRBV2 and TRBJ1-2; unclear D gene. V was cut by 3 bases and J by 4 bases, with 12 bases left in between. This CDR3 comprises 14 residues. CDR1 is SNHLY, CDR2 FYNNEI, per germline. The CDR3 protein is CASSESWGTYGYTF. The CDR3 nucleotides read TGTGCCAGCAGTGAGAGTTGGGGAACCTATGGCTACACCTTC.

The rearrangement uses TRBV27 and TRBJ1-1; 10 bases map to TRBD1. The CDR3 sequence is 14 residues long. The ends lost 6 bases at V and 7 bases at J; junction bases unmatched: 8. Germline loops: CDR1 MNHEY, CDR2 SMNVEV (reference sequence). CDR3: CASRKTGGSGEAFF. CDR3 DNA sequence: TGTGCCAGCAGAAAGACAGGGGGCTCGGGTGAAGCTTTCTTT.

This clone has only one observation. V usage is TRBV18 and J usage is TRBJ1-5, with 7 nucleotides matching TRBD1. Germline CDR1 reads KGHSH; CDR2 reads LQKENI. CDR3 length equals 15 residues. The ends lost 5 bases at V and 6 bases at J; junction bases unmatched: 10. The CDR3 region has the DNA TGTGCCAGCTCAGAATGGACAGGAAGGGGTCAGCCCCAGCATTTT. Translated, it gives CASSEWTGRGQPQHF.